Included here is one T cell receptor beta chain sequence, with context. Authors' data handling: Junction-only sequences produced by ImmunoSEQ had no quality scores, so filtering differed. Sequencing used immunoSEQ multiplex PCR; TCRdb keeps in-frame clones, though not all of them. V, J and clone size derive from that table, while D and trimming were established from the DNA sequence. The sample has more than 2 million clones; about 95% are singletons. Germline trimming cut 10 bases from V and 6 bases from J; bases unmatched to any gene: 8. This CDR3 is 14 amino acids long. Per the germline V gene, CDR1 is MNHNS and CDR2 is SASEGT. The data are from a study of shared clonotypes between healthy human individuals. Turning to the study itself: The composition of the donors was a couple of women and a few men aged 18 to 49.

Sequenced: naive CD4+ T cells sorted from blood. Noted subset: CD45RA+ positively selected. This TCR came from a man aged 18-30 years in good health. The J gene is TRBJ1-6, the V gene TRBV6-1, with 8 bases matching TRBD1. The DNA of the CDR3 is TGTGCCACCCAGAGGGGACAGGTTAATTCACCCCTCCACTTT. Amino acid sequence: CATQRGQVNSPLHF.